A single sample is the source of the 6 T cell receptor beta chains below, sequenced in a study of identical twins. TCRdb passed the 5' RACE reads through MiXCR, listing each CDR3 protein once. The profile shows hundreds of thousands of distinct CDR3 sequences, about 18% of them singletons. The sample was also reused in another study, on T cells expressing NK-cell markers.

Sequencing was done on a sample of PBMCs. The origin of the receptors is a woman aged 18-29 years in good health.

This clonotype appeared many times. The CDR3 region has the DNA TGCGCCAGCAGCTCTTTAGCGGGAGGGCTGTACAATGAGCAGTTCTTC. This translates into CASSSLAGGLYNEQFF. The chain couples TRBV5-1 to TRBJ2-1; 11 nucleotides agree with TRBD2. The junction had 6 bases not matched to a gene; V was cut back by 3 bases and J by 4 bases. The CDR3 is 16 residues long. Germline V gene sequence: CDR1 SGHRS, CDR2 YFSETQ. Combining the CDR3 with reference TRBV5-1 and TRBJ2-1 gives the whole variable domain KAGVTQTPRYLIKTRGQQVTLSCSPISGHRSVSWYQQTPGQGLQFLFEYFSETQRNKGNFPGRFSGRQFSNSRSEMNVSTLELGDSALYLCASSSLAGGLYNEQFFGPGTRLTVL.

This clonotype was picked up a small number of times. This chain connects TRBV5-1 to TRBJ1-5; possible D gene TRBD1, 6 bases. The length of the CDR3 is 14 residues. CDR1 and CDR2 (germline): SGHRS, YFSETQ. Trimming took off 4 bases at V and 5 bases at J, with 13 bases between the two ends. The CDR3 sequence: CASSPGEGDQPQHF. The CDR3 region has the DNA TGCGCCAGCAGCCCCGGGGAGGGGGATCAGCCCCAGCATTTT.

The chain couples TRBV27 to TRBJ2-1, with 10 bases aligning to TRBD2. The germline V gene has CDR1 MNHEY and CDR2 SMNVEV (reference sequence). The CDR3 has 14 residues. With 4 bases clipped from V and 5 bases from J, the junction kept 2 bases outside the gene matches. The CDR3 region has the DNA TGTGCCAGCAGTTGGACTAGCGGAGACAATGAGCAGTTCTTC. This codes for CASSWTSGDNEQFF.

The J gene is TRBJ1-4, the V gene TRBV3-1; the D is unclear. The germline V gene encodes CDR1 LGHDT and CDR2 YNNKEL (reference sequence). CDR3 length equals 13 residues. V lost 4 bases and J lost 8, with 11 bases in between. The CDR3 sequence is CASSRVGSEKLFF. In DNA form, the CDR3 reads TGTGCCAGCAGCCGGGTAGGGAGCGAAAAACTGTTTTTT.

This clonotype showed up just a few times. This rearrangement joins TRBV12-3 or TRBV12-4 to TRBJ2-3; possibly TRBD2 for D (6 bases). The ends were cut back, 6 bases at V and 3 bases at J, with 10 bases in the middle. The CDR3 is 13 residues long. The CDR3 region is CASRKGTTDTQYF. In DNA form, the CDR3 reads TGTGCCAGCAGGAAAGGGACTACAGATACGCAGTATTTT.

The sample holds a few counts of this clonotype. V and J are TRBV28 and TRBJ2-1; 13 nucleotides align to TRBD2. V was pared by 3 bases and J by 7 bases, with 6 bases of the junction left unmatched. CDR1 is MDHEN and CDR2 is SYDVKM in the germline V gene. CDR3 size: 16 residues. CDR3 DNA sequence: TGTGCCAGCAGTTTGTGGACTAGCGGGAGTATAAATGAGCAGTTCTTC. It encodes CASSLWTSGSINEQFF. Supplemented by reference TRBV28 and TRBJ2-1, the full variable domain reads DVKVTQSSRYLVKRTGEKVFLECVQDMDHENMFWYRQDPGLGLRLIYFSYDVKMKEKGDIPEGYSVSREKKERFSLILESASTNQTSMYLCASSLWTSGSINEQFFGPGTRLTVL.